This T cell receptor beta chain is from a study of CXCR3-negative and CXCR3-positive naive CD8 T cells. Overall study: Summed over all libraries, TRB reads came to approximately 140 million, with about 1.5 +/- 0.3 million per library.

Overall study results and limits: TRB CDR3 properties were used to infer TCR strength, and surface CD5 was comparable between naive subsets.

It was by 5' RACE with UMI labels that the TRB cDNA libraries were prepared. From its re-call of the 5' RACE reads, TCRdb lists each CDR3 protein once, without DNA. The repertoire table contains tens of thousands of distinct CDR3 sequences. As for this clonotype: No antigen is known for it.

The CDR3 is made up of 14 amino acids. Germline V gene lookup returns CDR1 SGHTA and CDR2 FQGTGA. This TCR came from a human donor in good health. Some clones in this sample may be carry-over from other donors' samples. Sequenced sample: naive CXCR3- CD8+ T cells from blood. Sample subset: CD45RO-CCR7+CD27+CD95- naive CD8+ T cells lacking CXCR3 (TNR3-). The chain joins TRBV7-3 to TRBJ2-7; TCRdb's assignment of TRBD1 cannot be checked, as there is no DNA. CDR3 sequence reads: CASSLYGQGYEQYF.